Listed below are T cell receptor beta chains from one sample, sequenced in a study of beta chain features in type 1 diabetes. Measured with immunoSEQ multiplex PCR; TCRdb has only the in-frame clones, and not every one. Among 250,000 or so clones listed, 27% were seen once. The sequenced material came from central memory CD4+ T cells from blood. These receptors were taken from a man younger than 45 in good health. Both conserved end residues are part of each CDR3. D genes are given only for firm matches. Clone size is given for some rows only: seen once, a few or many times, or a class if the clone is expanded.

size	D	J	V	DNA	CDR3
NA	NA	TRBJ2-3	TRBV28	TGTGCCAGCCTCGGTTTTGGAGATACGCAGTATTTT	CASLGFGDTQYF
NA	NA	TRBJ2-5	TRBV12-2	TGTGCAAGTCGCTCCGGTGTAGCGGCGGAATCCCAAGAGACCCAGTACTTC	CASRSGVAAESQETQYF
NA	TRBD1	TRBJ2-3	TRBV10-3	TGTGCCATCAGTAACAGACAGGGGACAGATACGCAGTATTTT	CAISNRQGTDTQYF
NA	TRBD2	TRBJ2-3	TRBV30	TGTGCCTGGAGTGGTAGCGGGAGGGTGCCAGATACGCAGTATTTT	CAWSGSGRVPDTQYF
many	TRBD1	TRBJ2-5	TRBV5-5	TGTGCCAGCAGCTTGGCTCTGGTGACAGGGGGCTATCAAGAGACCCAGTACTTC	CASSLALVTGGYQETQYF
many	NA	TRBJ2-7	TRBV5-1	TGCGCCAGCAGCCCTAGCACTAGCCGTTACGAGCAGTACTTC	CASSPSTSRYEQYF
NA	NA	TRBJ1-1	TRBV7-2	TGTGCCAGCAGCTTGTCGAACACTGAAGCTTTCTTT	CASSLSNTEAFF
NA	NA	TRBJ1-1	TRBV5-6	TGTGCCAGCCATCCCCCCAGGATCGGGGGCACTGAAGCTTTCTTT	CASHPPRIGGTEAFF
many	TRBD1	TRBJ2-1	TRBV14	TGTGCCAGCAGCCCCTATTTCGGACAGGGGGGGAATGAGCAGTTCTTC	CASSPYFGQGGNEQFF
NA	TRBD2	TRBJ2-7	TRBV29-1	TGCAGCACTAGAACTGACGGGGGGGAGCAGTACTTC	CSTRTDGGEQYF
few	NA	TRBJ2-7	TRBV15	TGTGCCACCAGCGCCGTTTGGGTCGCGGAAAGCTCCTACGAGCAGTACTTC	CATSAVWVAESSYEQYF
NA	TRBD1	TRBJ2-7	TRBV11-2	TGTGCCAGCAGCCCTCAAGGACAGGCTTACTACGAGCAGTACTTC	CASSPQGQAYYEQYF
NA	NA	TRBJ1-5	TRBV30	TGTGCCTGGAGACCAGGTCCTTCGAGCAATCAGCCCCAGCATTTT	CAWRPGPSSNQPQHF
NA	NA	TRBJ2-7	TRBV10-3	TGTGCCATCAGTGAGGCTTCGGGATCCTCCTACGAGCAGTACTTC	CAISEASGSSYEQYF
few	TRBD1	TRBJ2-2	TRBV25-1	TGTGCCAGCACCGGACAGGCGAGCACCGGGGAGCTGTTTTTT	CASTGQASTGELFF
NA	NA	TRBJ1-2	TRBV30	TGTGCCTGGAGTTTGGGGCGCGGCTACACCTTC	CAWSLGRGYTF
NA	TRBD1	TRBJ1-5	TRBV2	TGTGCCAGCACTCCAGGGGGTCAGCCCCAGCATTTT	CASTPGGQPQHF
few	NA	TRBJ2-5	TRBV6-5	TGTGCCAGCAGTTACTCCGGGACAAAAAAAGAGACCCAGTACTTC	CASSYSGTKKETQYF
NA	NA	TRBJ2-5	TRBV4-3	TGCGCCAGCAGCCAAGAAACAACGGCCCAGGGGACCCAGTACTTC	CASSQETTAQGTQYF
NA	NA	TRBJ2-1	TRBV19	TGTGCCAGTAGGACCGGGGGGCATGAGCAGTTCTTC	CASRTGGHEQFF
NA	NA	TRBJ2-7	TRBV5-6	TGTGCCAGCAGCTTGGAAGTTTCGGGCCTGGGCTACGAGCAGTACTTC	CASSLEVSGLGYEQYF
NA	TRBD2	TRBJ2-3	TRBV29-1	TGCTGCGTTGGGAAGACTAGCGGGGGGATCACTAGCACAGATACGCAGTATTTT	CCVGKTSGGITSTDTQYF
few	NA	TRBJ2-2	TRBV27	TGTGCCAGCAGTTCCGAGGGGCGGGCGACCGGGGAGCTGTTTTTT	CASSSEGRATGELFF
NA	NA	TRBJ2-3	TRBV25-1	TGTGCCAGCAGTGAGGGGGGTAGAGGCACAGATACGCAGTATTTT	CASSEGGRGTDTQYF
NA	NA	TRBJ2-6	TRBV30	TGTGCCTGGAGTGTATCAAGGACAGACTCTGGGGCCAACGTCCTGACTTTC	CAWSVSRTDSGANVLTF
few	NA	TRBJ2-3	TRBV27	TGTGCCAGCAGTTTCGCCCCGGGGAACACAGATACGCAGTATTTT	CASSFAPGNTDTQYF
few	NA	TRBJ2-1	TRBV28	TGTGCCAGCAGTCCCGACCAAAACAATGAGCAGTTCTTC	CASSPDQNNEQFF
NA	NA	TRBJ2-2	TRBV7-2	TGTGCCAGCAGCTTTAACACCGGGGAGCTGTTTTTT	CASSFNTGELFF
NA	NA	TRBJ2-1	TRBV11-2	TGTGCCAGCAGCTTAGACGGCCGGCCGAGCGATGAGCAGTTCTTC	CASSLDGRPSDEQFF